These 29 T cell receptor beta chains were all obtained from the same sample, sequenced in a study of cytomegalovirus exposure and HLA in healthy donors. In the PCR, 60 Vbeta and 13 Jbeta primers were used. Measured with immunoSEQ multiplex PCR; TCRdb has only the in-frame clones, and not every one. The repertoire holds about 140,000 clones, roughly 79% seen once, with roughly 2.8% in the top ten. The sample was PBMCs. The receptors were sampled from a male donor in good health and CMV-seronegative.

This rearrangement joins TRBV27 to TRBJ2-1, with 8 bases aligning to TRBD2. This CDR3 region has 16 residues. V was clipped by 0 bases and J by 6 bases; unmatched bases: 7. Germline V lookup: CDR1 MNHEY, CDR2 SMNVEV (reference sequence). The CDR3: CASSLSPLADLNEQFF. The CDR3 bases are TGTGCCAGCAGTTTATCGCCACTAGCGGATCTCAATGAGCAGTTCTTC.

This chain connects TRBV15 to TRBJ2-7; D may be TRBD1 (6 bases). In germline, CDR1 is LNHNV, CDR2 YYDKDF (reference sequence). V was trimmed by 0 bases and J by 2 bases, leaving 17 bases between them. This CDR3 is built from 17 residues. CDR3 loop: CATSRDAYHRDTYEQYF. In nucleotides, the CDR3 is TGTGCCACCAGCAGAGATGCATACCACAGGGATACCTACGAGCAGTACTTC. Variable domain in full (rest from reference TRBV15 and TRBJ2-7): DAMVIQNPRYQVTQFGKPVTLSCSQTLNHNVMYWYQQKSSQAPKLLFHYYDKDFNNEADTPDNFQSRRPNTSFCFLDIRSPGLGDTAMYLCATSRDAYHRDTYEQYFGPGTRLTVT.

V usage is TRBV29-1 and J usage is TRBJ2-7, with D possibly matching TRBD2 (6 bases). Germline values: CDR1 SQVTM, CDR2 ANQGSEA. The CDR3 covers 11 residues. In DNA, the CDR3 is TGCAGTATTTCCGGGGGCTACGAGCAGTACTTC. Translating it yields CSISGGYEQYF.

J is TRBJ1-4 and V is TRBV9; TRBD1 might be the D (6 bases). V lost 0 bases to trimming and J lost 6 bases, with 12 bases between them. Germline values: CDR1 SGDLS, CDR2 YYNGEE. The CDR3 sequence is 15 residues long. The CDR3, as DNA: TGTGCCAGCAGCGTAGACGTCAGGGGCTATGAAAAACTGTTTTTT. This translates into CASSVDVRGYEKLFF.

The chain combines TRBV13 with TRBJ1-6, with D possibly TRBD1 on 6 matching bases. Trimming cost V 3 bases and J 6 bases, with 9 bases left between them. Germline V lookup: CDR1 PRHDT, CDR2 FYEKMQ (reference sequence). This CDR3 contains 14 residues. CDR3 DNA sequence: TGTGCCAGCAGCTTCAGGACAGTTAATTCACCCCTCCACTTT. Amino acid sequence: CASSFRTVNSPLHF.

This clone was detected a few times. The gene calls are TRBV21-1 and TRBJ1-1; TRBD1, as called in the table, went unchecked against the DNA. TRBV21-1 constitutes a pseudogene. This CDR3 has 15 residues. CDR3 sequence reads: CASSKSGQGGTEAFF. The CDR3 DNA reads TGTGCCAGCAGCAAAAGCGGACAGGGAGGAACTGAAGCTTTCTTT.

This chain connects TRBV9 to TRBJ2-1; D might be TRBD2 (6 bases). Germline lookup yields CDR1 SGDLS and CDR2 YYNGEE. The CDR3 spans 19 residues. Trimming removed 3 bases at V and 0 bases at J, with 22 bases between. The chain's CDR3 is CASSEPLSMRGTSYNEQFF. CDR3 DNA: TGTGCCAGCAGCGAGCCCCTATCTATGCGCGGGACCTCCTACAATGAGCAGTTCTTC.

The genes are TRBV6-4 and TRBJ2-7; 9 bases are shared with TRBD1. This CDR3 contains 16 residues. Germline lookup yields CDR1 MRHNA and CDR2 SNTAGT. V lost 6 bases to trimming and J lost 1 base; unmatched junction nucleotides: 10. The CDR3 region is CASRAMDRGTSYEQYF. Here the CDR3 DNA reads TGTGCCAGCAGAGCTATGGACAGGGGAACATCCTACGAGCAGTACTTC.

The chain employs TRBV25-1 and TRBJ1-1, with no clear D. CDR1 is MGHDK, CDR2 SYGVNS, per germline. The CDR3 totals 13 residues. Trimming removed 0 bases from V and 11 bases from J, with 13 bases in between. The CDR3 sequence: CASSEYWAQRAFF. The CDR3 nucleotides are TGTGCCAGCAGTGAATATTGGGCACAGCGGGCTTTCTTT.

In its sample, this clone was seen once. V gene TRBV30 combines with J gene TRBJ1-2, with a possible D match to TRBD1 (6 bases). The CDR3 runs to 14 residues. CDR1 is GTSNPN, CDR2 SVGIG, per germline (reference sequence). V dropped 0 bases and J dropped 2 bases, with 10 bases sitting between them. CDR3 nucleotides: TGTGCCTGGAGTGTAAACAGGGTAAACTATGGCTACACCTTC. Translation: CAWSVNRVNYGYTF.

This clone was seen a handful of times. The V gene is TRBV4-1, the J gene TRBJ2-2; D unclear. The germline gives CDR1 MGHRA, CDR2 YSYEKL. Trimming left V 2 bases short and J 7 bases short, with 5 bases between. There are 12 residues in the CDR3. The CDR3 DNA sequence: TGCGCCAGCAGCCAATCAATCGGGGAGCTGTTTTTT. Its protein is CASSQSIGELFF.

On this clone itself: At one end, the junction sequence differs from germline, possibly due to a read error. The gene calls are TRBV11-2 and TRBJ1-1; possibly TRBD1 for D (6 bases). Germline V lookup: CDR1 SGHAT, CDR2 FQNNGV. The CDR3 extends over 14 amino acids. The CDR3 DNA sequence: TGTGCCAACAGCCACGACAGGACGAACACTGAAGCTTTCTTT. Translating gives CANSHDRTNTEAFF.

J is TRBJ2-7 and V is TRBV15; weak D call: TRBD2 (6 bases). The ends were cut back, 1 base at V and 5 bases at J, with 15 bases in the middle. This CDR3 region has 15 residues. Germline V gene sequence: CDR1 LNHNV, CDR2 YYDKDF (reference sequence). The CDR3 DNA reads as TGTGCCACCAGCAGAGCGCCTAGCCCTAGCGACGAGCAGTACTTC. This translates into CATSRAPSPSDEQYF.

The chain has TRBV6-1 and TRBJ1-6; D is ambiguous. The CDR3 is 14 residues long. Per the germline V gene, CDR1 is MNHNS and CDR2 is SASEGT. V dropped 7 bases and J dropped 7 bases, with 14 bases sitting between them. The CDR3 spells CASKGEMLNSPLHF. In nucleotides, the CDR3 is TGTGCCAGCAAAGGAGAGATGCTAAATTCACCCCTCCACTTT.

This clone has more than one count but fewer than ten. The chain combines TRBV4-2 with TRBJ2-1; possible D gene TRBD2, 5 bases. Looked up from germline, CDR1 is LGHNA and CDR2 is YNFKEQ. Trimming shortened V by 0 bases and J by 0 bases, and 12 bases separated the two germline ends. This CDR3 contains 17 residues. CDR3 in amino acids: CASSQDTERSSYNEQFF. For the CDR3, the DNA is TGTGCCAGCAGCCAAGATACAGAGCGGAGCTCCTACAATGAGCAGTTCTTC.

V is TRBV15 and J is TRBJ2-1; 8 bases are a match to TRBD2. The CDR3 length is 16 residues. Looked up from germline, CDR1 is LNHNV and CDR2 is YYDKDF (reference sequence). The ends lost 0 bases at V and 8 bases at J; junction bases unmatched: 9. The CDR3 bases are TGTGCCACCAGCAGAGATCGGGAGGGAAGGGTAGATGAGCAGTTCTTC. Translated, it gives CATSRDREGRVDEQFF.

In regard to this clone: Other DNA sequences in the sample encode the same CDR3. CDR3 DNA sequence: TGTGCCAGTAGTATCGACAGGGGTACCTACGAGCAGTACTTC. The encoded protein is CASSIDRGTYEQYF. This rearrangement joins TRBV19 to TRBJ2-7, with 8 bases identical to TRBD1. The J segment lost 2 bases and the V segment lost 3 bases, leaving 3 bases of the junction unmatched. Germline V gene data show CDR1 as LNHDA and CDR2 as SQIVND (reference sequence). There are 14 residues in the CDR3.

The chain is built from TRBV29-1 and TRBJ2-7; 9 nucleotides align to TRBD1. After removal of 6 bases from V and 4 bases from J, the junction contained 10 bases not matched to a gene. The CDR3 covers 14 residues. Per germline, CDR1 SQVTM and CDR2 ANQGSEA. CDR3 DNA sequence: TGCAGCGTCAAGGGGTGGGACAGGGCGTACGAGCAGTACTTC. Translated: CSVKGWDRAYEQYF.

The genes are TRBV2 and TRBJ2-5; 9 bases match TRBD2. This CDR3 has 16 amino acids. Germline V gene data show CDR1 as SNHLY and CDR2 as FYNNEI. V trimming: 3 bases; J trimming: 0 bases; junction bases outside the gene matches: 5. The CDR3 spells CASSDGPSGDQETQYF. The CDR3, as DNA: TGTGCCAGCAGTGATGGACCTAGCGGGGACCAAGAGACCCAGTACTTC.

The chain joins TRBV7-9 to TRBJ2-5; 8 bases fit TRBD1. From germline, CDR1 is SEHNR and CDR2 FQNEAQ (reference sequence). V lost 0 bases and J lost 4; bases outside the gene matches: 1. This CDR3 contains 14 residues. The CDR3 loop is CASSLARGLETQYF. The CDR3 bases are TGTGCCAGCAGCTTAGCCAGGGGGCTAGAGACCCAGTACTTC.

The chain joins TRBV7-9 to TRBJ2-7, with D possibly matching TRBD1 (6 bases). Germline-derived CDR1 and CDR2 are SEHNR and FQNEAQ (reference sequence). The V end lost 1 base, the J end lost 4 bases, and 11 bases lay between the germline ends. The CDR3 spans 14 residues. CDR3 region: CASSLGTGRYEQYF. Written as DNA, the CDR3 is TGTGCCAGCAGCTTAGGCACAGGGCGGTACGAGCAGTACTTC.

The CDR3, as DNA: TGTGCCAGCACCACTAAGAATGAGCAGTTCTTC. This encodes CASTTKNEQFF. The rearrangement joins TRBV25-1 to TRBJ2-1; D is unresolved. The V and J ends lost 7 bases and 7 bases respectively, with 8 bases between them. CDR1 is MGHDK, CDR2 SYGVNS, per germline. The CDR3 spans 11 residues.

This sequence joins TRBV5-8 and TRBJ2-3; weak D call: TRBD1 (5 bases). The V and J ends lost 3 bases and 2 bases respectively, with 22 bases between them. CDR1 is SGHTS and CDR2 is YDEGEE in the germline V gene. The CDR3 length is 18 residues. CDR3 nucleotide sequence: TGTGCCAGCAGCTCCGAAGCAGTATGGCAGGGCCTCACAGATACGCAGTATTTT. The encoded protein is CASSSEAVWQGLTDTQYF.

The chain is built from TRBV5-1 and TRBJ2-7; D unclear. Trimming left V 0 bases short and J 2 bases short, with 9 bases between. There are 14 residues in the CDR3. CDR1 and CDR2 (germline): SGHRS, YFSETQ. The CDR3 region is CASSLDGSTYEQYF. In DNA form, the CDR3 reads TGCGCCAGCAGCTTGGACGGGTCAACCTACGAGCAGTACTTC.

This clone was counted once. The CDR3: CASSLTAGGAYEQYF. The CDR3 DNA is TGTGCCAGCAGCTTAACCGCGGGTGGAGCCTACGAGCAGTACTTC. The chain employs TRBV11-2 and TRBJ2-7; a weak D match, TRBD2 (5 bases). V was cut by 2 bases and J by 2 bases, with 13 bases left in between. The CDR3 is 15 amino acids. The V gene's germline CDR1 is SGHAT and CDR2 FQNNGV. The whole variable domain, filled in from reference TRBV11-2 and TRBJ2-7, reads EAGVAQSPRYKIIEKRQSVAFWCNPISGHATLYWYQQILGQGPKLLIQFQNNGVVDDSQLPKDRFSAERLKGVDSTLKIQPAKLEDSAVYLCASSLTAGGAYEQYFGPGTRLTVT.

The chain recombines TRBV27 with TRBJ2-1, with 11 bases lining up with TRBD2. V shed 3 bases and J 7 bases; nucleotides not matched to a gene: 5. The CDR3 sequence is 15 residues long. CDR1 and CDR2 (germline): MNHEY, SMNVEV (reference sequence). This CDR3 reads CASSFILAGDNEQFF. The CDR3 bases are TGTGCCAGCAGTTTCATACTAGCGGGAGATAATGAGCAGTTCTTC.

The CDR3 DNA follows: TGTGCCAGCAGCTTCGGGGGGCAAGGAGAGCAGTACTTC. Its translation: CASSFGGQGEQYF. The V gene is TRBV7-9, the J gene TRBJ2-7; D is perhaps TRBD2 (7 bases). CDR1 SEHNR and CDR2 FQNEAQ come from the germline V gene (reference sequence). CDR3 length: 13 amino acids. With 3 bases removed from V and 7 bases from J, the gap between germline ends came to 13 bases.

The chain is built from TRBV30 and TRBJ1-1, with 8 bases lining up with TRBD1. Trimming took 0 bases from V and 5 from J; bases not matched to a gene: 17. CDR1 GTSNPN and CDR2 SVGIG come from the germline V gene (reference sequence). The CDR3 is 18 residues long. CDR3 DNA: TGTGCCTGGAGTGTGACAGGGGTCAGTTGGTGGGCCGGGACTGAAGCTTTCTTT. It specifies CAWSVTGVSWWAGTEAFF.

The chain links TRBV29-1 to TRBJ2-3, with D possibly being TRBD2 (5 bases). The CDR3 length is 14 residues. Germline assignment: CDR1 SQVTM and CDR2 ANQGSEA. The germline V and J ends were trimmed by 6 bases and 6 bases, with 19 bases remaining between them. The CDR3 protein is CSVLGSTRADTQYF. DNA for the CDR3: TGCAGCGTCCTCGGGTCCACTAGAGCGGATACGCAGTATTTT.